This T cell receptor (beta chain) derives from a study of T cell responses to AZD1222 COVID-19 vaccine. Study at large: Investigators merged groups given second doses at roughly 4 or roughly 12 weeks.

The V end lost 4 bases, the J end lost 5 bases, and 17 bases lay between the germline ends. The CDR3 spans 15 residues. In germline, CDR1 is LNHDA, CDR2 SQIVND (reference sequence). Some clones are missing from TCRdb's copy, which holds only in-frame ones; the method was immunoSEQ multiplex PCR. The data show over 85,000 clones, with about 88% seen just once and around 1.6% held by the top ten. Overall study findings and caveats: Increases in Spike-specific TCR breadth and depth were seen after two AZD1222 doses. Reportedly, nearly half the spike-specific TCRs target unmutated variant regions. Clonal diversity was possibly underestimated; the donors were predominantly white British and more often female.

A note on this clone: Its antigen is unknown.

Sequenced material: peripheral blood, taken on day 0 of AZD1222 vaccination. The chain links TRBV19 to TRBJ2-5, with D possibly being TRBD2 (5 bases). The TCR originated in an adult in good health. Here the CDR3 reads CASSRRLGGWETQYF. The CDR3 bases are TGTGCCAGTAGTAGAAGGTTAGGCGGGTGGGAGACCCAGTACTTC.